These 15 T cell receptor beta chains came from one sample sequenced in a study of cytomegalovirus exposure and HLA in healthy donors. The PCR contained 60 Vbeta and 13 Jbeta primers. Here immunoSEQ multiplex PCR was the method, and the copy in TCRdb shows in-frame clones only, minus some. The sample lists under 200,000 clones; over 75% were seen once. Sequencing input: PBMCs. The receptors were sampled from a human donor in good health.

This clone has only a few counts. The chain couples TRBV19 to TRBJ1-6; 8 bases fit TRBD1. Trimming removed 6 bases from V and 6 bases from J; junction bases left unmatched: 4. Germline V gene data show CDR1 as LNHDA and CDR2 as SQIVND (reference sequence). CDR3 length equals 14 residues. The CDR3 protein is CASSRQGINSPLHF. CDR3 DNA: TGTGCCAGTAGCCGACAGGGGATTAATTCACCCCTCCACTTT.

V gene TRBV7-7 combines with J gene TRBJ2-1; 7 nucleotides line up with TRBD2. CDR3 length: 17 amino acids. CDR1 is SSHAT and CDR2 is FNYEAQ in the germline V gene (reference sequence). V lost 5 bases and J lost 0; bases outside the gene matches: 10. The CDR3 DNA sequence: TGTGCCAGCAGCCCACAGTTGCGGGGGAGCTCCTACAATGAGCAGTTCTTC. Translated: CASSPQLRGSSYNEQFF.

The gene calls are TRBV7-2 and TRBJ1-3; the D is unclear. The germline gives CDR1 SGHTA, CDR2 FQGNSA. V was shortened by 5 bases and J by 0 bases, with 11 bases between the two germline ends. This CDR3 has 15 amino acids. CDR3 nucleotides: TGTGCCAGCAGCCCCGCCCCCAGCTCTGGAAACACCATATATTTT. Its protein is CASSPAPSSGNTIYF.

The rearrangement links TRBV5-1 to TRBJ2-3, with TRBD1 matching 10 bases. V shed 2 bases, J shed 3 bases, and the junction held 6 bases outside the gene matches. CDR1 SGHRS and CDR2 YFSETQ come from the germline V gene. The CDR3 totals 16 residues. The CDR3 DNA sequence: TGCGCCAGCAGCTTAGGGACAGGGGCGGCAACAGATACGCAGTATTTT. It yields the protein CASSLGTGAATDTQYF.

The chain is built from TRBV5-1 and TRBJ2-3; D may be TRBD1 (5 bases). CDR3 length equals 14 residues. The V gene lost 7 bases and the J gene lost 0 bases, with 12 bases spanning the gap. Germline-derived CDR1 and CDR2 are SGHRS and YFSETQ. CDR3 sequence reads: CASSRGISTDTQYF. DNA of the CDR3: TGCGCCAGCTCAAGGGGTATTAGCACAGATACGCAGTATTTT.

The rearrangement joins TRBV13 to TRBJ2-3, with D possibly TRBD1 on 6 matching bases. Germline CDR1 PRHDT, CDR2 FYEKMQ (reference sequence). The CDR3 spans 17 residues. The V gene lost 0 bases and the J gene lost 4 bases, with 17 bases spanning the gap. CDR3 amino acids: CASSLGGHRVGPDTQYF. CDR3 nucleotides: TGTGCCAGCAGCTTAGGCGGGCACAGGGTCGGTCCAGATACGCAGTATTTT.

The genes are TRBV5-6 and TRBJ2-5; TRBD2 agrees at 8 bases. The CDR3 runs 16 residues. J lost 3 bases, V lost 4 bases, and 11 bases had no gene match. Germline loops: CDR1 SGHDT, CDR2 YYEEEE. CDR3 sequence reads: CASSPFWSRGEETQYF. CDR3 coding DNA: TGTGCCAGCAGCCCCTTTTGGTCGCGGGGGGAAGAGACCCAGTACTTC.

The chain employs TRBV5-1 and TRBJ1-2; D not certain. V lost 0 bases to trimming and J lost 4 bases, with 13 bases between them. The CDR3 is 15 amino acids. Per the germline V gene, CDR1 is SGHRS and CDR2 is YFSETQ. CDR3 bases: TGCGCCAGCAGCTTGGTTCCAAACGAGGGCTATGGCTACACCTTC. This codes for CASSLVPNEGYGYTF.

This chain links TRBV6-6 with TRBJ2-3; 9 bases map to TRBD2. This CDR3 is 13 amino acids long. The germline CDR1 and CDR2 sequences are MNHNY and SVGAGI (reference sequence). J was trimmed by 4 bases and V by 6 bases; bases with no gene match: 2. The CDR3 spells CASSPSGADTQYF. For the CDR3, the DNA is TGTGCCAGCAGCCCTAGCGGGGCAGATACGCAGTATTTT.

The chain is built from TRBV7-9 and TRBJ2-1; 9 nucleotides agree with TRBD1. Germline loops: CDR1 SEHNR, CDR2 FQNEAQ (reference sequence). V gave up 7 bases and J gave up 3 bases; unmatched junction bases: 7. CDR3 length: 15 amino acids. The CDR3 DNA sequence: TGTGCCAGCACCCTGGGGACAGGGAACTACAATGAGCAGTTCTTC. Translating gives CASTLGTGNYNEQFF. Together with reference TRBV7-9 and TRBJ2-1, the CDR3 gives the full variable domain: DTGVSQNPRHKITKRGQNVTFRCDPISEHNRLYWYRQTLGQGPEFLTYFQNEAQLEKSRLLSDRFSAERPKGSFSTLEIQRTEQGDSAMYLCASTLGTGNYNEQFFGPGTRLTVL.

The rearrangement uses TRBV7-9 and TRBJ1-6; 8 nucleotides agree with TRBD1. The CDR3 runs to 12 residues. CDR1 is SEHNR, CDR2 FQNEAQ, per germline (reference sequence). Trimming at V came to 9 bases and at J to 8 bases, leaving 3 bases not matched to a gene. The CDR3 loop reads CASGQGDSPLHF. The CDR3 DNA follows: TGTGCCAGTGGACAGGGAGATTCACCCCTCCACTTT.

This clone was detected only once. V is TRBV20-1 and J is TRBJ2-7, with unresolved D. The V and J ends lost 5 bases and 4 bases respectively, with 9 bases between them. This CDR3 contains 11 residues. The germline V gene has CDR1 DFQATT and CDR2 SNEGSKA (reference sequence). CDR3 DNA: TGCAGTGCTTTTAGACTGTACGAGCAGTACTTC. Its protein product is CSAFRLYEQYF.

The chain has TRBV6-6 and TRBJ2-5; 8 bases match TRBD1. After removal of 2 bases from V and 1 base from J, the junction contained 3 bases not matched to a gene. The CDR3 is 15 amino acids. Germline values: CDR1 MNHNY, CDR2 SVGAGI (reference sequence). CDR3 sequence: CASSYTGQGQETQYF. CDR3 sequence (DNA): TGTGCCAGCAGTTACACCGGACAGGGCCAAGAGACCCAGTACTTC.

The J gene is TRBJ1-5, the V gene TRBV5-6; TRBD1 might be the D (5 bases). Germline values: CDR1 SGHDT, CDR2 YYEEEE. The ends were cut back, 6 bases at V and 2 bases at J, with 12 bases in the middle. This CDR3 has 14 residues. CDR3 loop: CASINWGGNQPQHF. In DNA form, the CDR3 reads TGTGCCAGCATCAATTGGGGGGGCAATCAGCCCCAGCATTTT. Drawing the rest from reference TRBV5-6 and TRBJ1-5, the complete variable domain is DAGVTQSPTHLIKTRGQQVTLRCSPKSGHDTVSWYQQALGQGPQFIFQYYEEEERQRGNFPDRFSGHQFPNYSSELNVNALLLGDSALYLCASINWGGNQPQHFGDGTRLSIL.

J is TRBJ2-1 and V is TRBV18, with 11 bases lining up with TRBD1. The CDR3 is 18 residues long. CDR1 is KGHSH and CDR2 is LQKENI in the germline V gene. V lost 1 base to trimming and J lost 7 bases; unmatched junction nucleotides: 12. CDR3 loop: CASSPRSPGQGAPNEQFF. Here the CDR3 DNA reads TGTGCCAGCTCACCACGCTCTCCTGGACAGGGGGCGCCGAATGAGCAGTTCTTC.